This entry lists 14 T cell receptor beta chains sequenced from one sample in a study of PD-L1 blockade in urothelial cancer. Assay used: immunoSEQ multiplex PCR; TCRdb lists only in-frame clones, some missing. The sample carries over 20,000 clones, about 88% recorded once. Specimen: PBMCs, collected around atezolizumab (anti-PD-L1) treatment. The receptors here all came from a man in his sixties with urothelial cancer.

The rearrangement links TRBV19 to TRBJ2-7; no firm D call. This CDR3 is 13 amino acids long. The germline CDR1 and CDR2 sequences are LNHDA and SQIVND (reference sequence). The germline V and J ends were trimmed by 8 bases and 0 bases, with 11 bases remaining between them. The CDR3 DNA follows: TGTGCCAGTGGGCCCCTTCGCTCCTACGAGCAGTACTTC. This encodes CASGPLRSYEQYF.

This chain uses TRBV6-1 with TRBJ2-7, with TRBD2 matching over 11 bases. Germline V gives CDR1 MNHNS, CDR2 SASEGT. The V gene end was trimmed by 8 bases and the J gene end by 3 bases; junction bases not matched to a gene: 9. The CDR3 is made up of 15 amino acids. This CDR3 is CASVGTSGSFYEQYF. In nucleotides, the CDR3 is TGTGCCAGCGTCGGCACTAGCGGGAGTTTCTACGAGCAGTACTTC.

The gene calls are TRBV7-6 and TRBJ1-4; perhaps TRBD1 as D (5 bases). Trimming cost V 5 bases and J 9 bases, with 13 bases left between them. The germline V gene has CDR1 SGHVS and CDR2 FNYEAQ. This CDR3 spans 13 amino acids. The CDR3 loop is CASSPRVTKKLFF. As DNA, the CDR3 is TGTGCCAGCAGCCCCAGGGTTACGAAAAAACTGTTTTTT.

This chain uses TRBV5-1 with TRBJ2-3; unclear D gene. The CDR3 is 13 amino acids. The germline gives CDR1 SGHRS, CDR2 YFSETQ. V lost 6 bases, J lost 3 bases, and 11 bases lay in between. The CDR3 sequence is CASTPYRTDTQYF. For the CDR3, the DNA is TGCGCCAGCACCCCTTACAGAACAGATACGCAGTATTTT. Based on the CDR3 plus reference TRBV5-1 and TRBJ2-3, the full variable domain is KAGVTQTPRYLIKTRGQQVTLSCSPISGHRSVSWYQQTPGQGLQFLFEYFSETQRNKGNFPGRFSGRQFSNSRSEMNVSTLELGDSALYLCASTPYRTDTQYFGPGTRLTVL.

The chain uses TRBV5-1 and TRBJ1-4, with D unclear. The CDR3 totals 15 residues. V was trimmed by 4 bases and J by 5 bases, leaving 15 bases between them. The germline gives CDR1 SGHRS, CDR2 YFSETQ. In DNA, the CDR3 is TGCGCCAGCAGCAAGCCCGACACGGGGAATGAAAAACTGTTTTTT. Its protein is CASSKPDTGNEKLFF. The whole variable domain, filled in from reference TRBV5-1 and TRBJ1-4, reads KAGVTQTPRYLIKTRGQQVTLSCSPISGHRSVSWYQQTPGQGLQFLFEYFSETQRNKGNFPGRFSGRQFSNSRSEMNVSTLELGDSALYLCASSKPDTGNEKLFFGSGTQLSVL.

The chain couples TRBV5-1 to TRBJ2-1, with 10 bases identical to TRBD2. In germline, CDR1 is SGHRS, CDR2 YFSETQ. The CDR3 spans 15 residues. The V gene end was trimmed by 4 bases and the J gene end by 3 bases; junction bases not matched to a gene: 4. CDR3 in DNA: TGCGCCAGCAGCCTGGGACTAGCGCTCTACAATGAGCAGTTCTTC. This translates into CASSLGLALYNEQFF. Full variable domain (rest looked up from reference TRBV5-1 and TRBJ2-1): KAGVTQTPRYLIKTRGQQVTLSCSPISGHRSVSWYQQTPGQGLQFLFEYFSETQRNKGNFPGRFSGRQFSNSRSEMNVSTLELGDSALYLCASSLGLALYNEQFFGPGTRLTVL.

The chain is built from TRBV5-1 and TRBJ1-6; the match to TRBD1 covers 8 bases. The CDR3 has 14 residues. Germline V lookup: CDR1 SGHRS, CDR2 YFSETQ. The junction had 6 bases not matched to a gene; V was cut back by 4 bases and J by 9 bases. The CDR3: CASSQDRGGSPLHF. The CDR3 DNA sequence: TGCGCCAGCAGCCAAGACAGGGGTGGTTCACCCCTCCACTTT.

This clone was seen only a few times. V is TRBV11-1 and J is TRBJ2-1, with 7 bases identical to TRBD2. The CDR3 sequence is 15 residues long. J was trimmed by 12 bases and V by 0 bases; bases with no gene match: 11. The V gene's germline CDR1 is SGHAT and CDR2 FQDESV (reference sequence). Here the CDR3 DNA reads TGTGCCAGCAGCTTAGCCCCAGGGAGGGGAGAATGGCAGTTCTTC. Protein product: CASSLAPGRGEWQFF.

V gene TRBV5-1 combines with J gene TRBJ1-6, with D maybe TRBD1 (6 bases). Deletions cut 4 bases from V and 7 bases from J, with 12 bases between. Germline CDR1 reads SGHRS; CDR2 reads YFSETQ. The CDR3 spans 14 residues. The CDR3 DNA reads TGCGCCAGCAGCCCAGGGGTTCTAAATTCACCCCTCCACTTT. Encoded protein: CASSPGVLNSPLHF.

The rearrangement uses TRBV30 and TRBJ1-6; tentative D call: TRBD1 (5 bases). Germline CDR1 is GTSNPN and CDR2 is SVGIG (reference sequence). CDR3 size: 14 residues. Trimming left V 2 bases short and J 7 bases short, with 12 bases between. The CDR3 loop is CAWSIGTENSPLHF. CDR3 DNA sequence: TGTGCCTGGAGTATCGGGACTGAGAATTCACCCCTCCACTTT.

This chain connects TRBV5-6 to TRBJ2-5, with 8 bases lining up with TRBD1. The CDR3 covers 14 residues. In germline, CDR1 is SGHDT, CDR2 YYEEEE. V lost 4 bases and J lost 5; bases outside the gene matches: 7. CDR3 nucleotide sequence: TGTGCCAGCAGCGCCGGACAGGGTGTGGAGACCCAGTACTTC. Translation: CASSAGQGVETQYF.

The chain is built from TRBV19 and TRBJ1-2, with 9 bases that match TRBD1. CDR1 LNHDA and CDR2 SQIVND come from the germline V gene (reference sequence). The CDR3 covers 18 residues. V shed 5 bases and J 2 bases; nucleotides not matched to a gene: 15. The CDR3: CASSATGQGASFNYGYTF. As DNA, the CDR3 is TGTGCCAGTAGTGCGACGGGACAGGGAGCCAGTTTCAACTATGGCTACACCTTC.

This chain links TRBV27 with TRBJ2-2; 8 nucleotides agree with TRBD1. Germline CDR1 is MNHEY and CDR2 is SMNVEV (reference sequence). J lost 4 bases, V lost 5 bases, and 6 bases had no gene match. The CDR3 sequence is 15 residues long. CDR3 sequence (DNA): TGTGCCAGCAGTGTCAGGGGGCGCGGCACCGGGGAGCTGTTTTTT. It encodes CASSVRGRGTGELFF.

The rearrangement links TRBV5-1 to TRBJ1-6; 7 positions agree with TRBD1. CDR1 and CDR2 (germline): SGHRS, YFSETQ. CDR3 length: 15 residues. V lost 3 bases and J lost 7; bases outside the gene matches: 7. DNA of the CDR3: TGCGCCAGCAGCTCGGAGGGGGCTCCCAATTCACCCCTCCACTTT. Translating it yields CASSSEGAPNSPLHF. Filled out from reference TRBV5-1 and TRBJ1-6, the complete variable domain reads KAGVTQTPRYLIKTRGQQVTLSCSPISGHRSVSWYQQTPGQGLQFLFEYFSETQRNKGNFPGRFSGRQFSNSRSEMNVSTLELGDSALYLCASSSEGAPNSPLHFGNGTRLTVT.